This TCR beta chain was captured by sequencing in a study of OX40 agonist ivuxolimab in advanced cancers. Study-wide context: Patients in the trial were receiving intravenous ivuxolimab every 2 weeks, at doses of 0.01 to 10 mg/kg. With a range of roughly 23 to 90, age averaged 60 years, and nearly 85% were male.

Notes on this clone: As yet, its antigen is unknown.

Germline CDR1 SEHNR, CDR2 FQNEAQ (reference sequence). There are 14 residues in the CDR3. Trimming took off 5 bases at V and 5 bases at J, with 16 bases between the two ends. Findings and limits, study-wide: CD4+ and CD8+ blood T cells expanded clonally by week 6 at 0.1 to 3.0 mg/kg.

Generated by immunoSEQ multiplex PCR, the TCRdb table keeps only in-frame clones and is missing some. The sample lists roughly 64,000 clones; more than 75% were seen once. The V and J genes are TRBV7-9 and TRBJ2-7, with D perhaps given as TRBD1 or TRBD2 (6 bases each). The sequencing here drew on CD4+ or CD8+ T cells sorted from blood, taken in a trial of the OX40 agonist ivuxolimab. This clonotype was obtained from an adult with an advanced solid tumor such as melanoma, head and neck, liver or kidney cancer. The CDR3 region has the DNA TGTGCCAGCAGCATGGACTATGAGGGGGACGAGCAGTACTTC. Its protein is CASSMDYEGDEQYF.